One and the same sample provided the 17 T cell receptor beta chains below, sequenced in a study of T cell responses to AZD1222 COVID-19 vaccine. TCRdb's copy holds only in-frame clones and misses some; the assay was immunoSEQ multiplex PCR. The profile covers roughly 140,000 clones, with over 70% appearing a single time and 8% to 10% taken by the ten largest. The input for sequencing was peripheral blood, taken 28 days after the second AZD1222 dose. These receptors all come from an adult who received the AZD1222 COVID-19 vaccine.

The chain couples TRBV15 to TRBJ1-3; tentatively, D is TRBD1 (6 bases). The V gene lost 3 bases and the J gene lost 4 bases, with 10 bases spanning the gap. The CDR3 has 14 residues. The germline V gene has CDR1 LNHNV and CDR2 YYDKDF (reference sequence). The CDR3 sequence: CATSRFGQGNTIYF. The CDR3 DNA reads TGTGCCACCAGCAGGTTCGGACAGGGAAACACCATATATTTT. Using reference TRBV15 and TRBJ1-3 for the parts outside the CDR3, the full variable domain is DAMVIQNPRYQVTQFGKPVTLSCSQTLNHNVMYWYQQKSSQAPKLLFHYYDKDFNNEADTPDNFQSRRPNTSFCFLDIRSPGLGDTAMYLCATSRFGQGNTIYFGEGSWLTVV.

This clone was seen only a few times. In nucleotides, the CDR3 is TGTGCCAGCAGCCAAGATCGAGCGAAATCCGAGCAGTACTTC. Translated, it gives CASSQDRAKSEQYF. The rearrangement joins TRBV3-1 (or the pseudogene TRBV3-2) to TRBJ2-7; D is undetermined. The length of the CDR3 is 14 residues. Per the germline V gene, CDR1 is LGHDT and CDR2 is YNNKEL (reference sequence). V was pared by 0 bases and J by 6 bases, with 12 bases between.

This chain uses TRBV2 with TRBJ2-3, with D unclear. The V gene's germline CDR1 is SNHLY and CDR2 FYNNEI. The CDR3 extends over 12 amino acids. V lost 3 bases, J lost 3 bases, and 4 bases lay in between. In DNA form, the CDR3 reads TGTGCCAGCAGTGAGTTGACAGATACGCAGTATTTT. Translation: CASSELTDTQYF. Full variable domain (rest looked up from reference TRBV2 and TRBJ2-3): EPEVTQTPSHQVTQMGQEVILRCVPISNHLYFYWYRQILGQKVEFLVSFYNNEISEKSEIFDDQFSVERPDGSNFTLKIRSTKLEDSAMYFCASSELTDTQYFGPGTRLTVL.

This chain joins TRBV9 and TRBJ1-2; D gene ambiguous. The CDR3 covers 13 residues. Germline CDR1 SGDLS, CDR2 YYNGEE. Trimming cost V 3 bases and J 4 bases, with 10 bases left between them. CDR3 in amino acids: CASSETTGYGYTF. The DNA for the CDR3 is TGTGCCAGCAGCGAGACTACTGGCTATGGCTACACCTTC.

The chain has TRBV7-8 and TRBJ1-5; no reliable D call. V lost 5 bases, J lost 5 bases, and 10 bases lay in between. CDR3 length: 13 amino acids. Germline V lookup: CDR1 SGHVS, CDR2 FQNEAQ. This chain's CDR3 is CASSEPGHQPQHF. Written as DNA, the CDR3 is TGTGCCAGCAGCGAGCCTGGGCATCAGCCCCAGCATTTT.

The chain has TRBV11-3 and TRBJ2-1, with 14 bases lining up with TRBD2. With 0 bases clipped from V and 8 bases from J, the junction kept 3 bases outside the gene matches. CDR3 length: 16 residues. In germline, CDR1 is SGHNT, CDR2 YENEEA. CDR3 sequence reads: CASSLDKGLAGDEQFF. CDR3 nucleotides: TGTGCCAGCAGCTTAGATAAGGGACTAGCGGGGGATGAGCAGTTCTTC.

The chain is built from TRBV6-5 and TRBJ2-7; D perhaps matches TRBD1 (6 bases). The ends were cut back, 9 bases at V and 1 base at J, with 16 bases in the middle. Germline values: CDR1 MNHEY, CDR2 SVGAGI. The CDR3 is made up of 14 amino acids. Written as DNA, the CDR3 is TGTGCCAGGAAACTCGACAGGCTGTCCTACGAGCAGTACTTC. It codes for CARKLDRLSYEQYF.

The V gene is TRBV3-1 (or the pseudogene TRBV3-2), the J gene TRBJ2-6; 16 positions agree with TRBD2. Losses at the gene ends were 6 bases for V and 2 bases for J; bases not matched to a gene: 13. Germline CDR1 LGHDT, CDR2 YNNKEL (reference sequence). The CDR3 spans 21 residues. The CDR3 sequence: CASRHLPGLAGGQTGANVLTF. In DNA form, the CDR3 reads TGTGCCAGCAGGCACCTGCCGGGACTAGCGGGAGGGCAGACTGGGGCCAACGTCCTGACTTTC.

The chain combines TRBV7-8 with TRBJ2-7, with D perhaps given as TRBD1 or TRBD2 (5 bases each). The germline V gene encodes CDR1 SGHVS and CDR2 FQNEAQ. V was clipped by 8 bases and J by 7 bases, with 24 bases between them. The length of the CDR3 is 15 residues. CDR3 sequence: CASGAAEGMGFEQYF. The CDR3 DNA is TGTGCCAGCGGAGCGGCAGAGGGGATGGGGTTTGAGCAGTACTTC.

This sequence joins TRBV27 and TRBJ2-1; D not certain. The CDR3 is 13 amino acids. Per germline, CDR1 MNHEY and CDR2 SMNVEV (reference sequence). The ends were cut back, 2 bases at V and 4 bases at J, with 6 bases in the middle. CDR3 amino acids: CASSLIGYNEQFF. CDR3 sequence (DNA): TGTGCCAGCAGTTTAATCGGATACAATGAGCAGTTCTTC.

V and J are TRBV7-3 and TRBJ1-1; the D gene is possibly TRBD1 (5 bases). CDR1 is SGHTA, CDR2 FQGTGA, per germline. V was shortened by 2 bases and J by 7 bases, with 11 bases between the two germline ends. The CDR3 is 13 amino acids. The chain's CDR3 is CASSLGTTSEAFF. As DNA, the CDR3 is TGTGCCAGCAGCTTAGGGACGACCAGTGAAGCTTTCTTT.

V gene TRBV12-3 or TRBV12-4 combines with J gene TRBJ1-2, with D maybe TRBD1 (6 bases). V was clipped by 5 bases and J by 4 bases, with 11 bases between them. This CDR3 is built from 13 residues. CDR3 nucleotides: TGTGCCAGCAGTGTAACAGGGACCTATGGCTACACCTTC. Amino acids: CASSVTGTYGYTF.

DNA for the CDR3: TGCAGCGTTGGAAAGGGAATGAACACTGAAGCTTTCTTT. Translated, it gives CSVGKGMNTEAFF. The genes are TRBV29-1 and TRBJ1-1; D is unresolved. Germline lookup yields CDR1 SQVTM and CDR2 ANQGSEA. The CDR3 is made up of 13 amino acids. The germline V and J ends were trimmed by 4 bases and 0 bases, with 9 bases remaining between them.

The V and J genes are TRBV28 and TRBJ1-1, with 7 bases lining up with TRBD1. The CDR3 sequence is 15 residues long. Germline trimming cut 5 bases from V and 5 bases from J; bases unmatched to any gene: 11. CDR1 is MDHEN, CDR2 SYDVKM, per germline. CDR3 in amino acids: CASSVEQGMGTEAFF. CDR3 in DNA: TGTGCCAGCAGTGTCGAACAGGGGATGGGGACTGAAGCTTTCTTT.

V usage is TRBV6-4 and J usage is TRBJ2-2; 7 bases are a match to TRBD2. V was pared by 3 bases and J by 7 bases, with 11 bases of the junction left unmatched. Per germline, CDR1 MRHNA and CDR2 SNTAGT. The CDR3 extends over 16 amino acids. CDR3 residues: CASSESASGKNGELFF. The CDR3 bases are TGTGCCAGCAGTGAATCTGCGAGCGGGAAGAACGGGGAGCTGTTTTTT.

The CDR3: CASRWDRERHTQYF. CDR3 bases: TGTGCCAGCAGATGGGACAGGGAACGCCATACGCAGTATTTT. This chain links TRBV2 with TRBJ2-3, with 9 bases matching TRBD1. V was pared by 6 bases and J by 7 bases, with 8 bases of the junction left unmatched. This CDR3 has 14 amino acids. Germline CDR1 SNHLY, CDR2 FYNNEI.

The rearrangement joins TRBV28 to TRBJ1-6; 7 positions agree with TRBD1. The J segment lost 9 bases and the V segment lost 0 bases, leaving 2 bases of the junction unmatched. The V gene's germline CDR1 is MDHEN and CDR2 SYDVKM. The CDR3 sequence is 14 residues long. DNA of the CDR3: TGTGCCAGCAGTTTATGGGACAGGTTTTCACCCCTCCACTTT. Translating gives CASSLWDRFSPLHF.